The T cell receptor beta chain described here comes from a study of cytomegalovirus exposure and HLA in healthy donors. The CDR3 is 15 residues long. Trimming at V came to 2 bases and at J to 5 bases, leaving 5 bases not matched to a gene. Germline V gives CDR1 SGHVS, CDR2 FQNEAQ. Study-wide results and limits: CMV serostatus alone was available as immune exposure information. An analysis that was carried out later associated some 17,000 TCR beta sequences with HLA alleles at 0.05 false discovery rate.

In the case of this clone: Its specificity is unknown.

Amplification used 60 Vbeta primers and 13 Jbeta primers. TCRdb's table, derived via immunoSEQ multiplex PCR, lists solely in-frame clones and lacks some. In the table there are around 200,000 clones, 75% to 90% of which are singletons. The TCR was taken from a woman between 25 and 40 years old in good health and CMV-seronegative. Sequencing was performed on PBMCs. V gene TRBV7-8 combines with J gene TRBJ1-5, with 8 bases matching TRBD1. CDR3 region: CASSLWTGTDQPQHF. The CDR3 DNA reads as TGTGCCAGCAGCTTATGGACAGGGACCGATCAGCCCCAGCATTTT. The variable domain in full, completed from reference TRBV7-8 and TRBJ1-5, reads GAGVSQSPRYKVAKRGQDVALRCDPISGHVSLFWYQQALGQGPEFLTYFQNEAQLDKSGLPSDRFFAERPEGSVSTLKIQRTQQEDSAVYLCASSLWTGTDQPQHFGDGTRLSIL.